This T cell receptor (beta chain) appears in the sequencing data of a study of control samples from healthy donors and cancer patients (TCRdb year 2020). Receptor amplification or capture employed the immunoSEQ multiplex PCR assay. In TCRdb, the immuneACCESS table is reduced to in-frame sequences with V and J assigned. These tables do not hold every clone; where another copy was compared, an unresolved V gene accounts for under half, and the others remain unexplained. A total of 200,000 or so clones appear in this sample, around 94% of them only once. The ten most abundant clones make up approximately 1.5% of the sample. For CDR1 and CDR2, the germline V gene lists SGHTS and YDEGEE. Its CDR3 holds 13 amino acids, cysteine through phenylalanine. Only CDR3 DNA is held: 39 bases, read in frame from base 1. At the junction V is shortened by 5 bases and J by 4 bases, with 11 bases in between. A single count supports this clone. What this receptor recognizes is not known. Base qualities were left out, and no much larger clone turns up one base away.

The origin of this receptor is a man aged 50 or older in good health. The sequencing sample was made of blood. The V and J segments used are TRBV5-8 and TRBJ2-3; there is no confident call for the D gene. In nucleotide form, the sequence is TGTGCCAGCAGATATAGGGTGGCAGATACGCAGTATTTT. This is translated as CASRYRVADTQYF.